The 27 T cell receptor beta chains listed next were all sequenced from one sample in a study of T cells in Graves' hyperthyroidism and ophthalmopathy. Regions amplified from RNA transcripts were the TCR beta CDR3 regions. The HTBI set primed first-round TCR CDR3 RT-PCR. TCRdb re-called the multiplex PCR reads through MiXCR, storing one row per CDR3 protein. The sample contains about 400,000 distinct CDR3 sequences, about 15% of which appear only once. Sequenced: blood. The receptors derive from a woman aged 18 to 35 with Graves' hyperthyroidism that later progressed to Graves' ophthalmopathy.

This clonotype was observed a few times. J is TRBJ2-5 and V is TRBV20-1, with TRBD1 as a possible D gene (5 bases). This CDR3 comprises 13 residues. With 7 bases removed from V and 0 bases from J, the gap between germline ends came to 12 bases. Germline V CDR1 and CDR2: DFQATT, SNEGSKA (reference sequence). The CDR3 nucleotides read TGCAGTGGAAAGGGCAGGGACCAAGAGACCCAGTACTTC. Encoded protein: CSGKGRDQETQYF.

This clonotype was detected ten times or more. The J gene is TRBJ2-2, the V gene TRBV11-2; no firm D call. CDR1 and CDR2 from the germline V gene are SGHAT and FQNNGV. Trimming left V 0 bases short and J 5 bases short, with 10 bases between. The CDR3 loop spans 15 amino acids. CDR3 region: CASSLDLGWTGELFF. The CDR3 DNA is TGTGCCAGCAGCTTAGATCTGGGTTGGACCGGGGAGCTGTTTTTT. The entire variable domain, with the rest obtained from reference TRBV11-2 and TRBJ2-2, is as follows: EAGVAQSPRYKIIEKRQSVAFWCNPISGHATLYWYQQILGQGPKLLIQFQNNGVVDDSQLPKDRFSAERLKGVDSTLKIQPAKLEDSAVYLCASSLDLGWTGELFFGEGSRLTVL.

The table lists this clonotype with a few counts. This chain uses TRBV6-5 with TRBJ2-2; D is perhaps TRBD2 (6 bases). The V end lost 2 bases, the J end lost 8 bases, and 21 bases lay between the germline ends. Germline CDR1 MNHEY, CDR2 SVGAGI. The CDR3 runs to 17 residues. CDR3 region: CASSYHMMASEGGELFF. Here the CDR3 DNA reads TGTGCCAGCAGTTACCATATGATGGCTAGCGAAGGGGGGGAGCTGTTTTTT.

This clonotype was counted only a few times. This chain's CDR3 is CASSQDSSLSQETQYF. The CDR3 nucleotides are TGCGCCAGCAGCCAGGACTCCAGCCTTAGCCAAGAGACCCAGTACTTC. The chain couples TRBV4-1 to TRBJ2-5; weak D call: TRBD2 (5 bases). V was shortened by 3 bases and J by 1 base, with 15 bases between the two germline ends. Per the germline V gene, CDR1 is MGHRA and CDR2 is YSYEKL. This CDR3 is built from 16 residues.

This chain's CDR3 is CSVEKGPSYEQYF. CDR3 coding DNA: TGCAGCGTTGAAAAAGGACCGTCCTACGAGCAGTACTTC. The V gene is TRBV29-1, the J gene TRBJ2-7, with no clear D. The germline V gene has CDR1 SQVTM and CDR2 ANQGSEA. V lost 2 bases and J lost 1, with 9 bases in between. The CDR3 sequence is 13 residues long.

At least ten counts were recorded for this clonotype. This chain connects TRBV12-3 or TRBV12-4 to TRBJ1-2; D call uncertain. This CDR3 spans 14 amino acids. V was cut by 0 bases and J by 4 bases, with 9 bases left in between. The DNA for the CDR3 is TGTGCCAGCAGTTTAGCAGCCGAGCTCTATGGCTACACCTTC. Residues: CASSLAAELYGYTF.

CDR3 sequence (DNA): TGCGCCAGCAGTGAAGCCCTGACAGGACTGAACACTGAAGCTTTCTTT. Translated: CASSEALTGLNTEAFF. The chain couples TRBV10-1 to TRBJ1-1, with a weak D call TRBD1 (6 bases). CDR3 length equals 16 residues. Looked up from germline, CDR1 is WNHNN and CDR2 is SYGVQD (reference sequence). Trimming shortened V by 3 bases and J by 0 bases, and 14 bases separated the two germline ends.

This clonotype has just a few counts. At one end the junction does not follow the germline gene, possibly because of a read error. This chain joins TRBV28 and TRBJ2-5, with unresolved D. This CDR3 contains 15 residues. Germline V gives CDR1 MDHEN, CDR2 SYDVKM. The CDR3 DNA reads TGTGCCAGTAATCCCACGGGCAGCGCCCAAGAGGCCCAGTACTTC. Translated: CASNPTGSAQEAQYF. Using reference TRBV28 and TRBJ2-5 for the parts outside the CDR3, the full variable domain is DVKVTQSSRYLVKRTGEKVFLECVQDMDHENMFWYRQDPGLGLRLIYFSYDVKMKEKGDIPEGYSVSREKKERFSLILESASTNQTSMYLCASNPTGSAQEAQYFGPGTRLLVL.

Of note for this clonotype: The junction shows a germline mismatch at one end, possibly a read error. This chain links TRBV29-1 with TRBJ2-1; D may be TRBD1 (5 bases). There are 14 residues in the CDR3. CDR1 and CDR2 (germline): SQVTM, ANQGSEA. The CDR3 DNA reads TGCAGCGTGCACAGGTTAGCCTCCTACAATGAGAAGTTCTTC. Translation gives CSVHRLASYNEKFF.

This clonotype was observed many times. The chain recombines TRBV7-9 with TRBJ2-7, with TRBD1 matching 7 bases. The CDR3 is 13 residues long. The J segment lost 6 bases and the V segment lost 1 base, leaving 3 bases of the junction unmatched. Germline-derived CDR1 and CDR2 are SEHNR and FQNEAQ (reference sequence). CDR3 loop: CASSLEGAGEQYF. DNA for the CDR3: TGTGCCAGCAGCTTAGAGGGGGCGGGCGAGCAGTACTTC.

With respect to this clonotype: This may stem from a read error, because a much larger clone lies one nucleotide away. V gene TRBV7-2 combines with J gene TRBJ2-2, with 13 nucleotides matching TRBD2. The CDR3 is made up of 17 amino acids. The germline V gene has CDR1 SGHTA and CDR2 FQGNSA. This CDR3 reads CASSPRLAGGPTGELCF. In nucleotides, the CDR3 is TGTGCCAGCAGCCCCCGACTAGCGGGAGGTCCCACCGGGGAGCTGTGTTTT.

The chain employs TRBV5-4 and TRBJ1-1, with TRBD1 matching over 10 bases. V lost 4 bases, J lost 1 base, and 7 bases stayed unmatched. The V gene's germline CDR1 is SGHNT and CDR2 YYREEE (reference sequence). This CDR3 has 16 amino acids. For the CDR3, the DNA is TGTGCCAGCAGCCAAGGACAGGGGGGGACGAACACTGAAGCTTTCTTT. Its protein product is CASSQGQGGTNTEAFF.

This clonotype has only a few counts. V and J are TRBV14 and TRBJ2-4; 11 positions agree with TRBD1. CDR1 SGHDN and CDR2 FVKESK come from the germline V gene. The CDR3 has 19 residues. V dropped 4 bases and J dropped 3; count of bases not matched to a gene: 14. The CDR3, as DNA: TGTGCCAGCAGCCCCTGGACAGGGGGCACAGTTGGAGGCAAAAACATTCAGTACTTC. Translation: CASSPWTGGTVGGKNIQYF.

This clonotype was observed a handful of times. The genes are TRBV20-1 and TRBJ2-1; D gene uncertain. This CDR3 is built from 10 residues. Deletions cut 6 bases from V and 5 bases from J, with 5 bases between. Germline assignment: CDR1 DFQATT and CDR2 SNEGSKA (reference sequence). The CDR3 sequence: CSAANNEQFF. The CDR3 DNA is TGCAGTGCCGCCAACAATGAGCAGTTCTTC.

The chain combines TRBV28 with TRBJ2-5, with 13 bases aligning to TRBD2. In germline, CDR1 is MDHEN, CDR2 SYDVKM. This CDR3 is 17 amino acids long. Trimming removed 6 bases from V and 5 bases from J; junction bases left unmatched: 12. CDR3 in DNA: TGTGCCAGCAGCACCAGGACTAGCGGGAGAACAGGGGAGACCCAGTACTTC. Translation: CASSTRTSGRTGETQYF.

The CDR3 region is CASSLELADTGELFF. In DNA, the CDR3 is TGTGCCAGCAGCTTAGAACTAGCGGACACCGGGGAGCTGTTTTTT. The genes are TRBV7-2 and TRBJ2-2; 8 bases align to TRBD2. Germline V CDR1 and CDR2: SGHTA, FQGNSA. The V segment lost 1 base and the J segment 3 bases; nucleotides outside the gene matches: 1. The CDR3 consists of 15 residues.

The rearrangement uses TRBV7-3 and TRBJ2-3, with TRBD1 identical over 7 bases. The germline CDR1 and CDR2 sequences are SGHTA and FQGTGA. The V gene end was trimmed by 1 base and the J gene end by 6 bases; junction bases not matched to a gene: 7. The CDR3 has 15 amino acids. In DNA form, the CDR3 reads TGTGCCAGCAGCTTAAAGGCAGGGGGACAGGATACGCAGTATTTT. As protein: CASSLKAGGQDTQYF.

This clonotype has at least ten counts. The gene calls are TRBV24-1 and TRBJ2-3; a possible D gene is TRBD1 (6 bases). Germline-derived CDR1 and CDR2 are KGHDR and SFDVKD. The CDR3 has 15 residues. The V end lost 1 base, the J end lost 6 bases, and 13 bases lay between the germline ends. Written as DNA, the CDR3 is TGTGCCACCAGTGATTTCGACAGGCAAAGGGATACGCAGTATTTT. This encodes CATSDFDRQRDTQYF.

This clonotype was seen at least ten times. The J gene is TRBJ2-3, the V gene TRBV27, with D uncertain. The CDR3 extends over 15 amino acids. V lost 5 bases to trimming and J lost 0 bases, with 12 bases between them. Germline V gives CDR1 MNHEY, CDR2 SMNVEV (reference sequence). The CDR3 loop reads CASSPFRSSTDTQYF. CDR3 DNA sequence: TGTGCCAGCAGTCCCTTCCGGAGTAGCACAGATACGCAGTATTTT.

The CDR3 nucleotides read TGTGCCAGTAGTTCCCCGGGACAGACGTACTATGGCTACACCTTC. Its protein is CASSSPGQTYYGYTF. V is TRBV19 and J is TRBJ1-2; 7 bases are a match to TRBD1. The V gene end was trimmed by 5 bases and the J gene end by 3 bases; junction bases not matched to a gene: 9. The CDR3 loop spans 15 amino acids. Per germline, CDR1 LNHDA and CDR2 SQIVND (reference sequence).

This clonotype was found many times. The chain carries TRBV25-1 and TRBJ2-1, with 14 bases matching TRBD2. This CDR3 is built from 19 residues. V lost 1 base and J lost 9; bases outside the gene matches: 14. Germline loops: CDR1 MGHDK, CDR2 SYGVNS. The chain's CDR3 is CASSESCFEGLAGVCEQFF. CDR3 coding DNA: TGTGCCAGCAGTGAATCATGTTTCGAGGGACTAGCGGGAGTTTGTGAGCAGTTCTTC.

The CDR3 DNA sequence: TGCAGTGTGGCGGGAGCGGGCACCGGGGAGCTGTTTTTT. It translates to CSVAGAGTGELFF. The chain joins TRBV20-1 to TRBJ2-2, with TRBD2 matching 7 bases. Germline V gives CDR1 DFQATT, CDR2 SNEGSKA (reference sequence). V was pared by 7 bases and J by 4 bases, with 6 bases of the junction left unmatched. The CDR3 sequence is 13 residues long.

To note about this clonotype: A much bigger clone sits one base away, suggesting this may be a read error. The chain links TRBV20-1 to TRBJ2-3; 10 bases are a match to TRBD2. Germline CDR1 is DFQATT and CDR2 is SNEGSKA (reference sequence). The CDR3 runs to 15 residues. CDR3 residues: CSGRWLAGVIDSQYF. The CDR3, as DNA: TGCAGTGGAAGGTGGCTAGCGGGAGTTATAGATTCGCAGTATTTT.

A remark on this clonotype: Germline and junction disagree at one end, which may indicate a read error. This rearrangement joins TRBV7-2 to TRBJ1-4, with a tentative D call TRBD1 (5 bases). This CDR3 is built from 16 residues. Germline CDR1 SGHTA, CDR2 FQGNSA. The CDR3 spells CASSFNRGASNEKPFF. Written as DNA, the CDR3 is TGTGCCAGCAGCTTTAATCGGGGCGCCTCTAATGAAAAACCGTTTTTT.

This clonotype has more than one count but fewer than ten. J is TRBJ2-1 and V is TRBV24-1; 9 nucleotides match TRBD2. From germline, CDR1 is KGHDR and CDR2 SFDVKD. The CDR3 consists of 16 residues. V shed 1 base, J shed 3 bases, and the junction held 3 bases outside the gene matches. The CDR3 DNA sequence: TGTGCCACCAGTGATTTTGCTAGCGGGAACTACAATGAGCAGTTCTTC. Translating it yields CATSDFASGNYNEQFF.

This clonotype has at least ten counts. This rearrangement joins TRBV30 to TRBJ2-7; possibly TRBD2 for D (6 bases). The CDR3 contains 13 residues. Trimming pared 8 bases from V and 2 bases from J, leaving 16 bases between. Germline V gene data show CDR1 as GTSNPN and CDR2 as SVGIG (reference sequence). The CDR3: CAVVGSGPYEQYF. CDR3 bases: TGTGCCGTCGTAGGTAGCGGCCCCTACGAGCAGTACTTC.

This clonotype was observed at least ten times. The chain employs TRBV28 and TRBJ1-1; D ambiguous. The germline gives CDR1 MDHEN, CDR2 SYDVKM. This CDR3 is built from 13 residues. The V end lost 2 bases, the J end lost 6 bases, and 10 bases lay between the germline ends. The CDR3, as DNA: TGTGCCAGCAGTTTAACGGGTAACTCTGAAGCTTTCTTT. Translating gives CASSLTGNSEAFF.